This T cell receptor (beta chain) emerged from a study of cytomegalovirus exposure and HLA in healthy donors. Trimming removed 0 bases from V and 5 bases from J, with 11 bases in between. This CDR3 has 14 amino acids. Germline lookup yields CDR1 MGHRA and CDR2 YSYEKL. Use of 60 Vbeta and 13 Jbeta primers characterized the PCR. The repertoire was sequenced with immunoSEQ multiplex PCR; TCRdb's copy has only in-frame clones and lacks some. The sample yields around 150,000 clones, 70% to 85% seen once. This chain connects TRBV4-1 to TRBJ2-7; TRBD1 is a possible D gene (6 bases). Sequencing was performed on PBMCs. The source of this sequence is a man younger than 45 in good health and CMV-seropositive. The CDR3 here is CASSQDGSGDEQYF. The DNA of the CDR3 is TGCGCCAGCAGCCAAGATGGGTCAGGGGACGAGCAGTACTTC.